Listed here are 23 T cell receptor beta chains from one sample, sequenced in a study of cytomegalovirus exposure and HLA in healthy donors (dated by TCRdb to about 2017). Library preparation was by the immunoSEQ multiplex PCR assay. The multiplex PCR relied on a mix of 60 forward primers for TCR Vbeta segments and 13 reverse primers for TCR Jbeta segments. Imported from immuneACCESS, the table was reduced by TCRdb to in-frame sequences with V and J called. These copies leave out some clones; in studies compared against another copy, an unresolved V gene accounts for under half, and the cause of the remainder is not known. This sample gives 120,000 or so clones in total; about 80% of them show up just once. The ten largest clones take up more than 7% of the sample. Input material: PBMCs. All receptors come from a woman aged 50 to 65 in good health and CMV-seropositive.

This clone has more than one count but fewer than ten. The V call is TRBV11-2, the J call TRBJ2-3; D is possibly TRBD2 (5 bases). The V end was cut by 5 bases, the J end by 4 bases, with 19 bases between. The CDR3 spans 16 residues. The germline V gene encodes CDR1 SGHAT and CDR2 FQNNGV. The CDR3 reads CASSPPPAGTADTQYF. CDR3 coding DNA: TGTGCCAGCAGCCCGCCACCGGCGGGTACGGCAGATACGCAGTATTTT.

The chain carries TRBV5-4 and TRBJ2-1, with 8 bases identical to TRBD2. Germline CDR1 SGHNT, CDR2 YYREEE (reference sequence). This CDR3 spans 17 amino acids. Trimming at V came to 4 bases and at J to 7 bases, leaving 16 bases not matched to a gene. In DNA form, the CDR3 reads TGTGCCAGCAGCCCGAACAGCCGGACTAGCTCTATTAATGAGCAGTTCTTC. This gives the protein CASSPNSRTSSINEQFF.

The chain couples TRBV7-9 to TRBJ1-2; 7 bases agree with TRBD1. CDR3 length equals 18 residues. With V trimmed by 5 bases and J by 8 bases, 23 bases remained unmatched. Germline CDR1 SEHNR, CDR2 FQNEAQ (reference sequence). CDR3 sequence: CASSPSSGTVSPLGGYTF. The CDR3, as DNA: TGTGCCAGCAGCCCGAGTTCCGGGACAGTCTCCCCTTTGGGGGGCTACACCTTC.

The genes are TRBV16 and TRBJ1-2; the D is unclear. Per the germline V gene, CDR1 is KGHSY and CDR2 is FQNENV. The V end was cut by 4 bases, the J end by 6 bases, with 9 bases between. The CDR3 totals 12 residues. In nucleotides, the CDR3 is TGTGCCAGCAGCCCTACGGGAGATGGCTACACCTTC. Its protein product is CASSPTGDGYTF.

The table lists this clone with a count of one. The chain employs TRBV27 and TRBJ1-2; TRBD1 is a possible D gene (6 bases). Per germline, CDR1 MNHEY and CDR2 SMNVEV (reference sequence). The CDR3 extends over 16 amino acids. Trimming took 6 bases from V and 0 from J, leaving 17 bases between them. The CDR3 loop is CASSVRWDTSNYGYTF. Written as DNA, the CDR3 is TGTGCCAGCAGCGTAAGGTGGGACACCTCTAACTATGGCTACACCTTC.

This chain uses TRBV9 with TRBJ2-7; D is possibly TRBD2 (5 bases). In germline, CDR1 is SGDLS, CDR2 YYNGEE. The V end lost 5 bases, the J end lost 1 base, and 13 bases lay between the germline ends. The CDR3 runs to 14 residues. The CDR3 bases are TGTGCCAGCAGGAAGGACTCCCTTTCCTACGAGCAGTACTTC. Residues: CASRKDSLSYEQYF.

V and J are TRBV5-4 and TRBJ2-1, with 7 bases aligning to TRBD2. The CDR3 is 13 residues long. Germline V gives CDR1 SGHNT, CDR2 YYREEE (reference sequence). V lost 10 bases, J lost 2 bases, and 6 bases stayed unmatched. CDR3 in DNA: TGTGCCTCCCGCGGGAGCGCCTACAATGAGCAGTTCTTC. The encoded protein is CASRGSAYNEQFF.

CDR3 residues: CSVLQGLTNEKLFF. Written as DNA, the CDR3 is TGCAGCGTGCTCCAGGGTTTGACTAATGAAAAACTGTTTTTT. V usage is TRBV29-1 and J usage is TRBJ1-4, with D perhaps TRBD1 (5 bases). Trimming took 6 bases from V and 2 from J, leaving 13 bases between them. The CDR3 extends over 14 amino acids. Germline V CDR1 and CDR2: SQVTM, ANQGSEA.

The chain couples TRBV6-4 to TRBJ1-5; no clear D. The CDR3 sequence is 15 residues long. Trimming cost V 6 bases and J 2 bases, with 14 bases left between them. Per germline, CDR1 MRHNA and CDR2 SNTAGT. The CDR3 reads CASSLGPDGNQPQHF. The CDR3 DNA reads as TGTGCCAGCAGCCTGGGCCCTGATGGCAATCAGCCCCAGCATTTT.

The chain is built from TRBV12-2 and TRBJ1-1. TRBV12-2 is a known pseudogene. The CDR3 totals 17 residues. As DNA, the CDR3 is TGTGCAAGTCGCTTAGGAGAAGGGGGGGGGATGAACACTGAAGCTTTCTTT. Translation gives CASRLGEGGGMNTEAFF.

The rearrangement joins TRBV11-2 to TRBJ2-7, with D possibly being TRBD2 (6 bases). Germline CDR1 SGHAT, CDR2 FQNNGV. The germline V and J ends were trimmed by 5 bases and 3 bases, with 14 bases remaining between them. The CDR3 contains 14 residues. CDR3 amino acids: CASSTTRGFYEQYF. The CDR3 DNA is TGTGCCAGCAGCACCACCCGGGGGTTCTACGAGCAGTACTTC. The full variable domain, with the rest looked up from reference TRBV11-2 and TRBJ2-7, is EAGVAQSPRYKIIEKRQSVAFWCNPISGHATLYWYQQILGQGPKLLIQFQNNGVVDDSQLPKDRFSAERLKGVDSTLKIQPAKLEDSAVYLCASSTTRGFYEQYFGPGTRLTVT.

This chain joins TRBV28 and TRBJ2-7, with D unresolved. CDR3 length: 13 residues. Germline V gene lookup returns CDR1 MDHEN and CDR2 SYDVKM. With 8 bases removed from V and 2 bases from J, the gap between germline ends came to 13 bases. The CDR3 nucleotides read TGTGCCAGCGGCACCGTTGAACCCTACGAGCAGTACTTC. It is translated as CASGTVEPYEQYF.

V is TRBV10-3 and J is TRBJ1-2, with D unresolved. The germline V gene encodes CDR1 ENHRY and CDR2 SYGVKD. The CDR3 length is 11 residues. The V end was cut by 8 bases, the J end by 6 bases, with 10 bases between. In nucleotides, the CDR3 is TGTGCCATCGAGGGAAGCGATGGCTACACCTTC. Translated, it gives CAIEGSDGYTF.

The chain couples TRBV4-3 to TRBJ2-1; 9 nucleotides line up with TRBD2. V trimming: 1 base; J trimming: 0 bases; junction bases outside the gene matches: 7. The CDR3 is 18 residues long. Germline V gene sequence: CDR1 LGHNA, CDR2 YSLEER. The CDR3 reads CASSQGAGGESSYNEQFF. The DNA of the CDR3 is TGCGCCAGCAGCCAAGGTGCGGGAGGGGAGAGCTCCTACAATGAGCAGTTCTTC.

The chain combines TRBV11-1 with TRBJ2-2; 8 bases agree with TRBD1. Germline values: CDR1 SGHAT, CDR2 FQDESV (reference sequence). Trimming took 4 bases from V and 6 from J; bases not matched to a gene: 1. This CDR3 comprises 13 residues. CDR3 in DNA: TGTGCCAGCAGCTCACAGGGGGCCGGGGAGCTGTTTTTT. Protein sequence: CASSSQGAGELFF.

This chain links TRBV7-3 with TRBJ1-4, with 9 nucleotides matching TRBD1. This CDR3 contains 16 residues. Germline CDR1 reads SGHTA; CDR2 reads FQGTGA. The V gene end was trimmed by 5 bases and the J gene end by 14 bases; junction bases not matched to a gene: 18. The CDR3 here is CASSPLSGQGSWRLFF. CDR3 nucleotides: TGTGCCAGCAGCCCGCTCTCGGGACAGGGCAGTTGGAGGCTGTTTTTT. The variable domain in full, with the rest retrieved from reference TRBV7-3 and TRBJ1-4, is GAGVSQTPSNKVTEKGKYVELRCDPISGHTALYWYRQSLGQGPEFLIYFQGTGAADDSGLPNDRFFAVRPEGSVSTLKIQRTERGDSAVYLCASSPLSGQGSWRLFFGSGTQLSVL.

This clone was observed a handful of times. This chain connects TRBV10-1 to TRBJ2-7; the match to TRBD2 covers 8 bases. The CDR3 totals 16 residues. V shed 6 bases, J shed 3 bases, and the junction held 13 bases outside the gene matches. CDR1 and CDR2 from the germline V gene are WNHNN and SYGVQD (reference sequence). In DNA, the CDR3 is TGCGCCAGCAGGACAAACATCGAGCGGGAGTGCTACGAGCAGTACTTC. Protein sequence: CASRTNIERECYEQYF.

The V call is TRBV6-5, the J call TRBJ2-1, with TRBD2 identical over 10 bases. After removal of 10 bases from V and 8 bases from J, the junction contained 11 bases not matched to a gene. The CDR3 spans 14 residues. Germline V gene data show CDR1 as MNHEY and CDR2 as SVGAGI. CDR3 DNA sequence: TGTGCCACGGCACCGGGACTAGCGTTCCATGAGCAGTTCTTC. Translated: CATAPGLAFHEQFF.

The rearrangement joins TRBV9 to TRBJ1-1; the D is unclear. CDR1 and CDR2 from the germline V gene are SGDLS and YYNGEE. Trimming removed 0 bases at V and 3 bases at J, with 12 bases between. The CDR3 is 15 residues long. The CDR3: CASSVVPYPYTEAFF. CDR3 nucleotide sequence: TGTGCCAGCAGCGTAGTCCCCTACCCTTACACTGAAGCTTTCTTT.

This clone was observed a few times. V gene TRBV6-6 combines with J gene TRBJ1-1, with 8 bases matching TRBD1. Germline values: CDR1 MNHNY, CDR2 SVGAGI (reference sequence). This CDR3 comprises 15 residues. With V trimmed by 7 bases and J by 4 bases, 11 bases remained unmatched. The CDR3 here is CASTDRVGMGTEAFF. Written as DNA, the CDR3 is TGTGCCAGCACGGACAGGGTCGGTATGGGCACTGAAGCTTTCTTT.

The genes are TRBV11-2 and TRBJ1-1; 7 bases are shared with TRBD1. The CDR3 runs 13 residues. CDR1 SGHAT and CDR2 FQNNGV come from the germline V gene. Trimming at V came to 5 bases and at J to 4 bases, leaving 4 bases not matched to a gene. The CDR3: CASSPTGRTEAFF. CDR3 sequence (DNA): TGTGCCAGCAGCCCGACAGGGCGCACTGAAGCTTTCTTT.

The chain employs TRBV28 and TRBJ1-2; D might be TRBD1 (5 bases). The CDR3 runs 12 residues. The germline CDR1 and CDR2 sequences are MDHEN and SYDVKM. Trimming left V 7 bases short and J 9 bases short, with 15 bases between. CDR3 region: CASITAPGSYTF. The CDR3 DNA follows: TGTGCCAGCATCACGGCCCCAGGGAGCTACACCTTC.

The sample holds a few counts of this clone. The rearrangement uses TRBV4-1 and TRBJ1-1, with D perhaps TRBD1 (5 bases). Germline CDR1 and CDR2: MGHRA and YSYEKL. Trimming cost V 0 bases and J 3 bases, with 8 bases left between them. The CDR3 is 14 residues long. CDR3 region: CASSQDWGDTEAFF. The CDR3 DNA reads TGCGCCAGCAGCCAAGATTGGGGGGACACTGAAGCTTTCTTT.